This TCR beta chain was profiled in a study of blood T cell repertoires in COVID-19 (TCRdb year 2020). Background for the entire study: Samples covering the acute and convalescent phases of COVID-19 were provided by collaborators in the United States, Italy and Spain. The prospective study material was composed of cDNA or gDNA derived from T cells, B-cell-depleted T cells, or PBMCs. The dataset comprised deeply sampled blood TCRbeta repertoires from subjects exposed to, actively infected with, or recovered from COVID-19. A freely available public database, intended as a resource for researchers studying the immune response to SARS-CoV-2, is where the repertoires were released. Samples came from the ongoing ImmuneRACE study (first 160 participants) plus 1,254 subjects from 6 global collaborators. The sample metadata nearly always contained a de-identified subject ID, COVID-19 status, age in years and sex. Where available, HLA class I and class II types were taken from metadata supplied by the sample provider and were not determined by assay-based typing. Summary of the overall study and its limitations: The amount of clinical and demographic metadata varied by source and participant and was provided uncurated.

A second Seattle source provided samples from volunteer blood donors who had recovered from COVID-19. The collaborating institutions used their own protocols to collect whole blood in K2EDTA tubes. For TCRbeta analysis, collaborators shipped samples in one of three forms: frozen whole blood, isolated PBMCs, or DNA extracted from either of those sample types. A remark on this clone: The target of this receptor is not known. No per-base quality is available; no much larger clone lies one base away.

The immunoSEQ Assay, a bias-controlled multiplex PCR, was used to amplify TCRbeta CDR3 regions from genomic DNA. The study's own analysis went as follows. The number of nucleated cells in each sample was estimated from the amplification of reference gene primers within the assay. Sequence reads were collapsed and filtered to measure the absolute abundance of every unique TCRbeta CDR3 rearrangement. For each sample, productive Simpson clonality was calculated as the square root of Simpson's diversity index over productive rearrangements. Here the immuneACCESS table is served through TCRdb, limited to in-frame sequences with V and J called. Missing clones are a known gap in these copies; in checked studies unresolved V genes cover under half, and the rest lacks a known reason. From that table come the V and J calls and clone size; the DNA was used to work out D and trimming. The sample contains 240,000 or so clones, about 88% of them found a single time. 0.99% of the sample rests with the top ten.

Specimen: peripheral blood. This TCR was recovered from a woman aged 40 to 50 who had recovered from COVID-19.

This receptor carries the CDR3 CSVELRQGGPYEQYF. The DNA reads as follows: TGCAGCGTTGAGTTGAGGCAGGGGGGTCCCTACGAGCAGTACTTC. In this chain, TRBV29-1 is recombined with TRBJ2-7, with TRBD1 as a weak D call on 7 bases. Trimming takes 3 bases from V and 2 bases from J, and the germline ends sit 17 bases apart. As encoded in the germline V gene, CDR1 is SQVTM while CDR2 is ANQGSEA. CDR3 length: 15 amino acids, cysteine to phenylalanine. The entry retains the CDR3 DNA only, 45 bases that are in frame from base 1.